Listed below are T cell receptor beta chains from one sample, sequenced in a study of PD-1 blockade in classical Hodgkin lymphoma. Sequencing was performed with immunoSEQ multiplex PCR; in TCRdb, only in-frame clones are kept and a portion is missing. The table has about 100,000 clones, 80% to 90% seen once; the top ten hold under 8%. The sample here was peripheral blood mononuclear cells (PBMCs), taken before the second cycle of nivolumab. These receptor sequences come from a human donor with classical Hodgkin lymphoma. CDR3s leave out the opening cysteine and the closing phenylalanine or tryptophan. Expanded clones get a size class; other rows say once, few or many, or leave the size out.

AWSVPGGVTEAF	TRBJ1-1	few	TRBV30
ASSPRVLRGEQF	TRBJ2-1	-	TRBV28
ASSLVTDYLVGPGNTIY	TRBJ1-3	-	TRBV7-8
SVAGGVDYGYT	TRBJ1-2	-	TRBV29-1
ASRGTERGGYT	TRBJ1-2	-	TRBV19
ASSVSLLTPANYGYT	TRBJ1-2	-	TRBV9
ASSLGNSGNTIY	TRBJ1-3	-	TRBV5-4
ATNGQGGETQY	TRBJ2-5	-	TRBV5-4
ASSQDLGADLQETQY	TRBJ2-5	once	TRBV14
ASSEPIGFLETQY	TRBJ2-5	-	TRBV6-1
ASSGRWRGDGYT	TRBJ1-2	once	TRBV6-5
ASSLVTGAPFRGDYGYT	TRBJ1-2	-	TRBV5-6
AWSVLPRGTTEAF	TRBJ1-1	-	TRBV30
ASSLRSYSGTQY	TRBJ2-5	-	TRBV7-3
ASSPSGQPQH	TRBJ1-5	-	TRBV7-8
ASNHRDRGSEEQY	TRBJ2-7	-	TRBV4-3
ASSAPPFGRELF	TRBJ2-2	once	TRBV19
SVVTGHWRYT	TRBJ1-2	-	TRBV29-1
ASSSGSNEKLF	TRBJ1-4	-	TRBV6-5
ASSLVGGRKGDTQY	TRBJ2-3	once	TRBV7-3
ASSNIYGYT	TRBJ1-2	-	TRBV21-1
ASSLVWGGNSPLH	TRBJ1-6	-	TRBV5-1
AISGLAGDQNTGELF	TRBJ2-2	-	TRBV10-3
SVEGAGYEQY	TRBJ2-7	-	TRBV29-1
ASSSGGRSYEQY	TRBJ2-7	-	TRBV6-1
ASSPNGGPTGELF	TRBJ2-2	-	TRBV9
ASSRTGTSGLNEQF	TRBJ2-1	-	TRBV4-2
ASSPGGDGYT	TRBJ1-2	once	TRBV7-9
AIRRDGDQETQY	TRBJ2-5	-	TRBV10-3
ASSPRDLGGGYT	TRBJ1-2	-	TRBV18
ASSPTDTSVALH	TRBJ1-6	few	TRBV5-1
ASSGAETRPQH	TRBJ1-5	-	TRBV19
ASSLDSRGGNQPQH	TRBJ1-5	-	TRBV7-2
ASSYSFRGGEQF	TRBJ2-1	-	TRBV6-6
ASSPQKNRENSPLH	TRBJ1-6	few	TRBV5-6
AWSESLRDTEAF	TRBJ1-1	-	TRBV30
ASTPGHFSNEQF	TRBJ2-1	-	TRBV6-5
ASSSTTGGDSSGNTIY	TRBJ1-3	-	TRBV7-6
ASSWGTNTEAF	TRBJ1-1	once	TRBV5-1
ASEPGGSADTQY	TRBJ2-3	-	TRBV7-2
AWMQGAKEKLF	TRBJ1-4	-	TRBV30